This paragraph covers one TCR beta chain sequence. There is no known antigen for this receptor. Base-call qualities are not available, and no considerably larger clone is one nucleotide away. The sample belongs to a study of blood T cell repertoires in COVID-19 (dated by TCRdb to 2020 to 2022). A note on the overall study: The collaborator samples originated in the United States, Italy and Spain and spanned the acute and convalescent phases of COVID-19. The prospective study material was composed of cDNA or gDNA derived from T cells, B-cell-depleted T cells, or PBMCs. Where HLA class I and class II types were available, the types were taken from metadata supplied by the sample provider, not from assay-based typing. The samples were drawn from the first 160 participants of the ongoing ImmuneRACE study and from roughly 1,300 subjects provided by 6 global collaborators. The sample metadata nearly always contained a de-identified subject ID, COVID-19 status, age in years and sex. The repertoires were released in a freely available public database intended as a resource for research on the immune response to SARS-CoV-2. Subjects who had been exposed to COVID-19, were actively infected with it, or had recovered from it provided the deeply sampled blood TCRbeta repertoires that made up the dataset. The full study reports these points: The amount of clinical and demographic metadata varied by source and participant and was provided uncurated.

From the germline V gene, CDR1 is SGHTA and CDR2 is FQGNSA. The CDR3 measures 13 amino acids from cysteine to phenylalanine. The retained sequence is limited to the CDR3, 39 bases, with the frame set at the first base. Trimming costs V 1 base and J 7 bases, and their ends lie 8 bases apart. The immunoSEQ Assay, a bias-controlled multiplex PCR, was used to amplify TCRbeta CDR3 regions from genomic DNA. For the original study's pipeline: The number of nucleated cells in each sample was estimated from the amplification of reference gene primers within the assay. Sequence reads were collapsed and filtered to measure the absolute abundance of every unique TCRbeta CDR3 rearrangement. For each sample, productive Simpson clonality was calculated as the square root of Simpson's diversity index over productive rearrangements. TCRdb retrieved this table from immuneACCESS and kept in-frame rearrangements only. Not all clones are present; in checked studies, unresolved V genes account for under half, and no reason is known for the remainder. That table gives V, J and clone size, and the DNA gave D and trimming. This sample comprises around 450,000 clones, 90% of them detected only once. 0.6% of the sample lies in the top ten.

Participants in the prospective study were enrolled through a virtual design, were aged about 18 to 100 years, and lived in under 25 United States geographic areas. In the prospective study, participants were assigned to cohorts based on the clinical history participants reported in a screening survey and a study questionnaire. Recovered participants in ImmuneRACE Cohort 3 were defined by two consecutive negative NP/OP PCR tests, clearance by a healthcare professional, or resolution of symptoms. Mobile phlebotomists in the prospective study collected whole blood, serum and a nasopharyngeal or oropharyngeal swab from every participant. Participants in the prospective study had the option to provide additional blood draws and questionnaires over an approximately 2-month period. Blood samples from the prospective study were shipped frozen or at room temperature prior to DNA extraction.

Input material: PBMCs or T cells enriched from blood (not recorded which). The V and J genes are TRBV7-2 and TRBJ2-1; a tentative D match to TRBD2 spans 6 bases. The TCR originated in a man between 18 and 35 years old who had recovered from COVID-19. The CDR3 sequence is CASSLGGGNEQFF. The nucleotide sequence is TGTGCCAGCAGCTTAGGGGGAGGAAATGAGCAGTTCTTC.